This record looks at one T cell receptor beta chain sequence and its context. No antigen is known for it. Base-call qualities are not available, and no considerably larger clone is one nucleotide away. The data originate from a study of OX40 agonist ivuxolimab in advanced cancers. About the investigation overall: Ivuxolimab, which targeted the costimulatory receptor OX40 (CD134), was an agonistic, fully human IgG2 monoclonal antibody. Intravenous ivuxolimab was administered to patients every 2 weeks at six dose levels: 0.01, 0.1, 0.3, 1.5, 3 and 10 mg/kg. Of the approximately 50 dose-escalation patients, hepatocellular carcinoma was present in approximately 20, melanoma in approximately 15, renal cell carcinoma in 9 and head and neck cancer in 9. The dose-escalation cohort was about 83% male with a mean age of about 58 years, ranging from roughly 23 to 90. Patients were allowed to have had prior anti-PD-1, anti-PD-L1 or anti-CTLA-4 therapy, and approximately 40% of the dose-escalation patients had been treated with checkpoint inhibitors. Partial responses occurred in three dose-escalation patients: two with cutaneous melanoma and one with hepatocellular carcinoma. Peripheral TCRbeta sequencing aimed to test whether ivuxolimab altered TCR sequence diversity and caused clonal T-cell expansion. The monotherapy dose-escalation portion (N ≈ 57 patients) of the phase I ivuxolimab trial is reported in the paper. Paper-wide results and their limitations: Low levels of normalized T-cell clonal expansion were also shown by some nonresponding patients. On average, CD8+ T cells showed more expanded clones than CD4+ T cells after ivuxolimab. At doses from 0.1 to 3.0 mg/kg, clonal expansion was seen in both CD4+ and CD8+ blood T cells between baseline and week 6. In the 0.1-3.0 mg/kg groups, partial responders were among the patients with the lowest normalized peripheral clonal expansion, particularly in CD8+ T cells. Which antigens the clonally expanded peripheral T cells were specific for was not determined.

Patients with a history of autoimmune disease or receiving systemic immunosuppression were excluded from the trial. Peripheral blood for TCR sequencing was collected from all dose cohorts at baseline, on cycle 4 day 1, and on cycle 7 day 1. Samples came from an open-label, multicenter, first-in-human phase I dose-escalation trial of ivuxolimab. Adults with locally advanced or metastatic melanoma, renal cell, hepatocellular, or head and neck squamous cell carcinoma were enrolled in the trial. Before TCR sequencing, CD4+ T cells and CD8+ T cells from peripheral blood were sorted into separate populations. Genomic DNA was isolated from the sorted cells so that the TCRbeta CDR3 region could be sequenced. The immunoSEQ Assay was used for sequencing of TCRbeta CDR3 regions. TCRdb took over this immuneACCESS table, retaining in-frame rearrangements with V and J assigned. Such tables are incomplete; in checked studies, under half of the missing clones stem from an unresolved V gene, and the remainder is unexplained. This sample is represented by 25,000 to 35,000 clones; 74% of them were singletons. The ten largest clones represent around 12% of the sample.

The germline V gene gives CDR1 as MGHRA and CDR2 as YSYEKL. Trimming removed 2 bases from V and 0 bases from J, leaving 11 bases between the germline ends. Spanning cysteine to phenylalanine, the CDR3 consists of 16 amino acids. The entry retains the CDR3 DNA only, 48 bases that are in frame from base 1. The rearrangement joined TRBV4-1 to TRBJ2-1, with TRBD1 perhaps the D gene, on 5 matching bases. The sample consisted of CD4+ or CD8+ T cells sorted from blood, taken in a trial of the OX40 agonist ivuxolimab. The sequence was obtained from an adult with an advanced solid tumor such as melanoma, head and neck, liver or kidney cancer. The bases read TGCGCCAGCAGCCAACTGGACATGCTCTCCTACAATGAGCAGTTCTTC. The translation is CASSQLDMLSYNEQFF.